There are a few counts of the clone carrying this T cell receptor beta chain. This entry comes from a study of identical twins. It was template switching that added a universal primer site, and there were unique molecular identifiers on the cDNA. TCRdb fed the 5' RACE reads into MiXCR, producing one record per CDR3 protein. The table includes around 300,000 distinct CDR3 sequences, under 9.5% detected once. Germline trimming cut 3 bases from V and 2 bases from J; bases unmatched to any gene: 6. Germline lookup yields CDR1 DFQATT and CDR2 SNEGSKA (reference sequence). This CDR3 contains 14 residues. The same data also contributed to another study, on yellow fever vaccine responses in identical twins.

The receptor was derived from a woman aged 18-29 years in good health. Sequencing input: memory (CD45RO+) T cells sorted from blood. The V gene is TRBV20-1, the J gene TRBJ1-2; the match to TRBD1 covers 7 bases. CDR3 DNA sequence: TGCAGTGCTAGGGTAGTAGGGGGCAACTATGGCTACACCTTC. Protein sequence: CSARVVGGNYGYTF.